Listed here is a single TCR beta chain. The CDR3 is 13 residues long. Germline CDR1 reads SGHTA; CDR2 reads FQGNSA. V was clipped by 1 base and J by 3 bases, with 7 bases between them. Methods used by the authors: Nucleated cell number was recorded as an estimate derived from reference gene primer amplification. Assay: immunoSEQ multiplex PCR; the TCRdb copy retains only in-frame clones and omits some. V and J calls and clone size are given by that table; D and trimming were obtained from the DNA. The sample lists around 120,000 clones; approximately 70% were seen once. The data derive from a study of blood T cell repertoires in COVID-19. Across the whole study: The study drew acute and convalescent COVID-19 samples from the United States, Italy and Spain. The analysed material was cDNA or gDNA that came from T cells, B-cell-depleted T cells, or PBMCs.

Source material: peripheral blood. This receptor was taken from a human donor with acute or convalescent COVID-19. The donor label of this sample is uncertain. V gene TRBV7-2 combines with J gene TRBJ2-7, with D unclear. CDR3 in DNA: TGTGCCAGCAGCTTAGGACGGAGCTACGAGCAGTACGTC. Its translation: CASSLGRSYEQYV.